This TCR beta chain was profiled in a study of blood T cell repertoires in COVID-19 (TCRdb year 2020). Concerning the study at large: Samples covering the acute and convalescent phases of COVID-19 were provided by collaborators in the United States, Italy and Spain. The repertoires were released in a freely available public database meant as a resource for research on the immune response to SARS-CoV-2. The samples were drawn from two sources: the first 160 participants of the ongoing ImmuneRACE study, and fewer than 1,500 subjects contributed by 6 global collaborators. The dataset comprised deeply sampled blood TCRbeta repertoires from subjects exposed to, actively infected with, or recovered from COVID-19. The sample metadata nearly always contained a de-identified subject ID, COVID-19 status, age in years and sex. The prospective study material was composed of cDNA or gDNA derived from T cells, B-cell-depleted T cells, or PBMCs. Where available, HLA class I and class II types were taken from metadata supplied by the sample provider and were not determined by assay-based typing. What the authors observed across the whole study: The quantity of clinical and demographic metadata differed by source and by participant and was supplied without curation.

Another Seattle source contributed samples from volunteer blood donors who had recovered from COVID-19. Whole blood was collected in K2EDTA tubes by collaborating institutions according to the institutions' own protocols. For TCRbeta analysis, collaborators shipped samples as frozen whole blood, isolated PBMCs, or DNA extracted from either of those sample types. Comment on this clone: No cognate antigen has been identified for it. Base qualities are missing; no much larger clone stands one base away.

The immunoSEQ Assay, a bias-controlled multiplex PCR, was used to amplify TCRbeta CDR3 regions from genomic DNA. As for the original processing: Within the assay, amplification of reference gene primers was used to estimate how many nucleated cells each sample contained. To quantify the absolute abundance of each unique TCRbeta CDR3 rearrangement, sequence reads were collapsed and filtered. For each sample, productive Simpson clonality was calculated as the square root of Simpson's diversity index over productive rearrangements. The immuneACCESS repertoire file appears here via TCRdb, limited to in-frame rearrangements. These files lack a portion of the clones; in checked studies, under half of the deficit traces to unresolved V genes, and the cause of the others is not known. V, J and clone size were drawn from that table, and D and trimming were deduced from the DNA. This sample has about 350,000 clones in its table, and under 95% of those were observed once. The top ten constitute 3% to 4% of the sample.

CDR1 SGDLS and CDR2 YYNGEE were looked up in the germline V gene. The CDR3, from cysteine to phenylalanine, totals 15 residues. The kept DNA is CDR3 alone, 45 bases in frame from the first base. At the junction V is shortened by 1 base and J by 0 bases; bases outside the gene matches: 1. This sequence was found in a woman in her late teens or twenties who had recovered from COVID-19. The sample consisted of peripheral blood. This sequence uses TRBV9 and TRBJ2-3, with 8 bases matching TRBD2. The DNA sequence follows: TGTGCCAGCAGCGTACTAGCGGGTAGCACAGATACGCAGTATTTT. The translation is CASSVLAGSTDTQYF.